This T cell receptor (beta chain) stems from a study of preoperative IRX-2 immunotherapy in early breast cancer. The CDR3 totals 14 residues. Trimming pared 1 base from V and 6 bases from J, leaving 11 bases between. Germline CDR1 reads LGHNA; CDR2 reads YSLEER. The sample's treatment: preoperative locoregional IRX-2 cytokine immunotherapy. TCRdb's table, derived via immunoSEQ multiplex PCR, lists solely in-frame clones and lacks some. This table holds some 59,000 clones, roughly 94% found once. V is TRBV4-3 and J is TRBJ2-3; the D gene is possibly TRBD2 (5 bases). This receptor was taken from a human donor with breast cancer. This material was acquired from a patient treated with IRX-2 immunotherapy. The CDR3 coding sequence is TGCGCCAGCAGCCAAGTCGGGATTGGGGATACGCAGTATTTT. It is translated as CASSQVGIGDTQYF.